The 20 T cell receptor beta chains below come from one sample, sequenced in a study of blood T cell repertoires in COVID-19. Sequenced by immunoSEQ multiplex PCR; TCRdb stores in-frame clones only, minus some. The repertoire holds about 360,000 clones, with around 80% as singletons. Input material: peripheral blood. All receptors derive from a man under 40 with active or convalescent COVID-19.

This clone was seen more than once but under ten times. The genes are TRBV10-3 and TRBJ1-2, with D perhaps TRBD1 (5 bases). From germline, CDR1 is ENHRY and CDR2 SYGVKD. CDR3 length: 13 residues. Between the trimmed V and J ends, which lost 6 bases and 8 bases, there was a span of 16 bases. The CDR3 sequence is CAIRGVAVGGYTF. The CDR3, as DNA: TGTGCCATCAGAGGGGTGGCGGTGGGGGGCTACACCTTC.

The chain joins TRBV6-6 to TRBJ2-4, with D perhaps matching TRBD2 (6 bases). The V and J ends lost 7 bases and 8 bases respectively, with 24 bases between them. The CDR3 is made up of 16 amino acids. The germline V gene has CDR1 MNHNY and CDR2 SVGAGI (reference sequence). CDR3: CASTYSGASEIDIQYF. CDR3 nucleotides: TGTGCCAGCACTTATTCCGGGGCTAGCGAGATTGACATTCAGTACTTC.

The rearrangement joins TRBV5-1 to TRBJ1-6; 12 nucleotides line up with TRBD1. CDR1 and CDR2 from the germline V gene are SGHRS and YFSETQ. The CDR3 sequence is 19 residues long. With 0 bases clipped from V and 9 bases from J, the junction kept 13 bases outside the gene matches. For the CDR3, the DNA is TGCGCCAGCAGCTTGGCGTATGGGGGACAGGGGGCTGGGTTTTCACCCCTCCACTTT. Its translation: CASSLAYGGQGAGFSPLHF.

V is TRBV11-2 and J is TRBJ2-7, with 9 bases that match TRBD2. The CDR3 is 16 amino acids. Germline CDR1 SGHAT, CDR2 FQNNGV. The V gene end was trimmed by 3 bases and the J gene end by 3 bases; junction bases not matched to a gene: 9. The CDR3 nucleotides read TGTGCCAGCAGCTTGTTGGCTAGCGGGACCCACTACGAGCAGTACTTC. Protein: CASSLLASGTHYEQYF.

This chain links TRBV28 with TRBJ1-5; TRBD1 matches 11 bases. The CDR3 covers 16 residues. Germline CDR1 MDHEN, CDR2 SYDVKM. The V and J ends lost 3 bases and 6 bases, in that order; junction bases with no gene match: 7. This CDR3 is CASSFFGQGAGQPQHF. CDR3 nucleotide sequence: TGTGCCAGCAGTTTTTTTGGACAGGGGGCAGGTCAGCCCCAGCATTTT.

The chain uses TRBV9 and TRBJ2-1, with D possibly TRBD1 on 5 matching bases. Trimming pared 4 bases from V and 0 bases from J, leaving 11 bases between. The CDR3 has 15 residues. Germline assignment: CDR1 SGDLS and CDR2 YYNGEE. The CDR3 loop reads CASSPRQYSYNEQFF. The CDR3 region has the DNA TGTGCCAGCAGCCCTCGACAGTACTCCTACAATGAGCAGTTCTTC.

V gene TRBV10-3 combines with J gene TRBJ2-2; no clear D. CDR3 length: 12 residues. The germline V gene encodes CDR1 ENHRY and CDR2 SYGVKD. The V end lost 6 bases, the J end lost 5 bases, and 7 bases lay between the germline ends. The CDR3 reads CAIRTVTGELFF. DNA for the CDR3: TGTGCCATCAGAACAGTGACCGGGGAGCTGTTTTTT.

V and J are TRBV15 and TRBJ2-1; 12 bases map to TRBD2. Trimming took 2 bases from V and 8 from J; bases not matched to a gene: 1. This CDR3 spans 14 amino acids. CDR1 is LNHNV and CDR2 is YYDKDF in the germline V gene (reference sequence). The CDR3 DNA reads TGTGCCACCAGCAGACTAGCGGGAGGGGATGAGCAGTTCTTC. It yields the protein CATSRLAGGDEQFF. The whole variable domain, filled in from reference TRBV15 and TRBJ2-1, reads DAMVIQNPRYQVTQFGKPVTLSCSQTLNHNVMYWYQQKSSQAPKLLFHYYDKDFNNEADTPDNFQSRRPNTSFCFLDIRSPGLGDTAMYLCATSRLAGGDEQFFGPGTRLTVL.

The rearrangement joins TRBV5-1 to TRBJ1-6; D possibly corresponds to TRBD1 (6 bases). Germline V gives CDR1 SGHRS, CDR2 YFSETQ. V was cut by 0 bases and J by 8 bases, with 12 bases left in between. The CDR3 extends over 15 amino acids. The CDR3 region is CASSLAPQGDSPLHF. CDR3 DNA: TGCGCCAGCAGCTTGGCCCCACAGGGTGATTCACCCCTCCACTTT.

This clone was picked up a small number of times. This chain connects TRBV10-1 to TRBJ2-1, with D possibly being TRBD2 (6 bases). Germline assignment: CDR1 WNHNN and CDR2 SYGVQD (reference sequence). The CDR3 extends over 16 amino acids. Trimming removed 3 bases at V and 10 bases at J, with 22 bases between. The CDR3 DNA sequence: TGCGCCAGCAGTGATTATAACGGTCTAGCGTGTCGGGAGCAGTTCTTC. This translates into CASSDYNGLACREQFF.

The rearrangement links TRBV27 to TRBJ2-5; 7 bases fit TRBD2. Germline V gene sequence: CDR1 MNHEY, CDR2 SMNVEV (reference sequence). This CDR3 has 15 residues. The V and J ends lost 0 bases and 5 bases, in that order; junction bases with no gene match: 6. The CDR3 region has the DNA TGTGCCAGCAGTTTATCCCTAGCGGTCCGGGAGACCCAGTACTTC. Protein: CASSLSLAVRETQYF.

V gene TRBV28 combines with J gene TRBJ2-1; 9 bases are shared with TRBD2. This CDR3 has 16 residues. Trimming at V came to 6 bases and at J to 9 bases, leaving 15 bases not matched to a gene. Per the germline V gene, CDR1 is MDHEN and CDR2 is SYDVKM. CDR3 coding DNA: TGTGCCAGCAGGAACCTCCTCGGGACTAGCCACGGTGAGCAGTTCTTC. This codes for CASRNLLGTSHGEQFF.

This sequence joins TRBV6-2 or TRBV6-3 and TRBJ2-7, with 9 bases fitting TRBD2. Germline CDR1 MNHEY, CDR2 SVGEGT. V was pared by 5 bases and J by 3 bases, with 8 bases of the junction left unmatched. CDR3 length equals 15 residues. As DNA, the CDR3 is TGTGCCAGCAGTAAAGCGGGGGGCCTCCGCTACGAGCAGTACTTC. It specifies CASSKAGGLRYEQYF.

The chain has TRBV29-1 and TRBJ2-3, with TRBD2 matching 11 bases. The CDR3 has 13 residues. The J segment lost 5 bases and the V segment lost 4 bases, leaving 2 bases of the junction unmatched. Germline lookup yields CDR1 SQVTM and CDR2 ANQGSEA. The CDR3 region has the DNA TGCAGCGTTGCAACTAGCGGGGGAGATACGCAGTATTTT. Protein: CSVATSGGDTQYF.

The chain employs TRBV4-3 and TRBJ1-1, with 9 nucleotides matching TRBD1. The germline V gene has CDR1 LGHNA and CDR2 YSLEER. The CDR3 covers 15 residues. V dropped 3 bases and J dropped 4; count of bases not matched to a gene: 6. The DNA for the CDR3 is TGCGCCAGCAGCCATTACAGGGGGCAGGTCACTGAAGCTTTCTTT. Its translation: CASSHYRGQVTEAFF.

The CDR3: CSGRDSYEQYF. The CDR3 DNA sequence: TGCAGCGGCCGGGATTCCTACGAGCAGTACTTC. The V call is TRBV29-1, the J call TRBJ2-7, with a possible D match to TRBD2 (5 bases). Per the germline V gene, CDR1 is SQVTM and CDR2 is ANQGSEA. The CDR3 consists of 11 residues. Trimming took off 7 bases at V and 1 base at J, with 8 bases between the two ends.

This sequence joins TRBV7-3 and TRBJ1-4, with no clear D. The CDR3 contains 16 residues. The germline V and J ends were trimmed by 1 base and 2 bases, with 11 bases remaining between them. Per the germline V gene, CDR1 is SGHTA and CDR2 is FQGTGA. The CDR3 sequence is CASSLIRGGTNEKLFF. The CDR3 DNA sequence: TGTGCCAGCAGCTTAATCCGGGGAGGCACTAATGAAAAACTGTTTTTT.

This clone appeared a few times. The chain is built from TRBV4-1 and TRBJ2-2, with D perhaps TRBD2 (5 bases). This CDR3 spans 15 amino acids. Trimming shortened V by 4 bases and J by 4 bases, and 13 bases separated the two germline ends. Germline values: CDR1 MGHRA, CDR2 YSYEKL. CDR3 region: CASSPERVGTGELFF. The CDR3 DNA follows: TGCGCCAGCAGCCCTGAGAGGGTGGGCACCGGGGAGCTGTTTTTT.

The chain is built from TRBV3-1 (or the pseudogene TRBV3-2) and TRBJ2-1, with 10 bases lining up with TRBD2. Losses at the gene ends were 1 base for V and 15 bases for J; bases not matched to a gene: 12. Germline CDR1 reads LGHDT; CDR2 reads YNNKEL (reference sequence). The CDR3 loop spans 15 amino acids. The CDR3 protein is CASSQVPASGSGPFF. As DNA, the CDR3 is TGTGCCAGCAGCCAAGTTCCGGCTAGCGGGAGTGGGCCGTTCTTC.

The gene calls are TRBV3-1 (or the pseudogene TRBV3-2) and TRBJ2-3; the match to TRBD2 covers 9 bases. Germline V gene sequence: CDR1 LGHDT, CDR2 YNNKEL (reference sequence). The CDR3 is 19 amino acids. V lost 0 bases and J lost 4; bases outside the gene matches: 14. CDR3 residues: CASSQDPAGGSIGPDTQYF. In DNA form, the CDR3 reads TGTGCCAGCAGCCAAGATCCAGCGGGGGGCTCAATTGGTCCAGATACGCAGTATTTT.